The T cell receptor (beta chain) described here comes from a study of shared clonotypes between healthy human individuals. This CDR3 spans 14 amino acids. The V gene's germline CDR1 is SGHNT and CDR2 YYREEE (reference sequence). V shed 3 bases and J shed 2 bases, with 9 bases lying between them. In the case of this clone: Its matching antigen is unknown.

Investigators divided CD4+ cells into CD45RA+ naive and CD45RA-negative memory subsets. Methods used by the authors: With immunoSEQ giving junction-only sequences and no quality scores, filtering differed. Data came from immunoSEQ multiplex PCR; TCRdb stores just in-frame clones and leaves some out. The V and J calls and the clone size are those of that table, but D and trimming were determined from the DNA. The data show some 1,400,000 clones, with roughly 96% seen just once and approximately 1.1% held by the top ten. General observations from the study: When naive CD4 clonotypes were compared across several donors, about 4.8% were shared.

Sequencing input: naive CD4+ T cells sorted from blood. Subset given: CD45RA+ positively selected. This receptor was taken from a man aged 25 to 45 in good health. This rearrangement joins TRBV5-4 to TRBJ1-3, with D perhaps matching TRBD1 (6 bases). This CDR3 is CASSSTGTGNTIYF. The CDR3 bases are TGTGCCAGCAGCTCAACAGGGACTGGAAACACCATATATTTT.